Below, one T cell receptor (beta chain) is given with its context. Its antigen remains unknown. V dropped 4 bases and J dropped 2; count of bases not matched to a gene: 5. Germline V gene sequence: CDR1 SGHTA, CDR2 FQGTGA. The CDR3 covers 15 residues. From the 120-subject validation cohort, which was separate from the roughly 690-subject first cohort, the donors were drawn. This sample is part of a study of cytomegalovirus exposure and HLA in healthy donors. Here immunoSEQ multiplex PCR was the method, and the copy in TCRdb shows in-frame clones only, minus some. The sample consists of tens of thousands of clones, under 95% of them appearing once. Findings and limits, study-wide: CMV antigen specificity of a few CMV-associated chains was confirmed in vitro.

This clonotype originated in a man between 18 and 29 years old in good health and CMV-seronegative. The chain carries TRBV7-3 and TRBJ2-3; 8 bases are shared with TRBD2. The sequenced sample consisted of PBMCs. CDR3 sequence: CASSSSGGATDTQYF. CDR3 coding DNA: TGTGCCAGCAGCTCTTCCGGGGGGGCCACAGATACGCAGTATTTT.